These 30 T cell receptor beta chains came from one sample sequenced in a study of CD8+ T cells in alopecia areata (dated 2018 in TCRdb). The method was the immunoSEQ multiplex PCR assay. RNA was extracted from all samples and reverse transcribed into cDNA as template for TCR sequencing. TCRdb provides this immuneACCESS table in a form limited to in-frame rearrangements. Some clones are lacking; in checked studies, under half of them reflect an unresolved V gene, and why the rest are absent is not known. In this sample the table shows about 200,000 clones, approximately 60% of which occur a single time. Approximately 4.9% of the sample belongs to the ten largest clones. Sequenced: CD8+ T cells sorted from blood. The origin of the receptors is a human donor in good health.

This clone was seen a few times. The chain combines TRBV7-9 with TRBJ2-1, with D possibly being TRBD1 (6 bases). Germline loops: CDR1 SEHNR, CDR2 FQNEAQ (reference sequence). V was cut by 1 base and J by 9 bases, with 19 bases left in between. There are 16 residues in the CDR3. The CDR3 loop is CASSLVVQGQFGEQFF. CDR3 bases: TGTGCCAGCAGCTTAGTAGTCCAGGGGCAGTTTGGTGAGCAGTTCTTC. Full variable domain (outside the CDR3, taken from reference TRBV7-9 and TRBJ2-1): DTGVSQNPRHKITKRGQNVTFRCDPISEHNRLYWYRQTLGQGPEFLTYFQNEAQLEKSRLLSDRFSAERPKGSFSTLEIQRTEQGDSAMYLCASSLVVQGQFGEQFFGPGTRLTVL.

This rearrangement joins TRBV9 to TRBJ2-4; 11 bases are shared with TRBD2. CDR3 length equals 15 residues. V shed 0 bases and J 9 bases; nucleotides not matched to a gene: 5. Germline V gene sequence: CDR1 SGDLS, CDR2 YYNGEE. The chain's CDR3 is CASSVGPSGGSIQYF. CDR3 DNA sequence: TGTGCCAGCAGCGTAGGTCCTAGCGGGGGGTCCATTCAGTACTTC.

This clone was recorded at least ten times. J is TRBJ1-6 and V is TRBV28; 7 bases align to TRBD1. V gave up 8 bases and J gave up 9 bases; unmatched junction bases: 10. Germline loops: CDR1 MDHEN, CDR2 SYDVKM. This CDR3 is built from 14 residues. CDR3 in DNA: TGTGCCAGCGTCCCTGGGACAGATATTTCACCCCTCCACTTT. It codes for CASVPGTDISPLHF.

The chain is built from TRBV29-1 and TRBJ1-1; D is undetermined. The V end was cut by 3 bases, the J end by 7 bases, with 9 bases between. From germline, CDR1 is SQVTM and CDR2 ANQGSEA. The CDR3 runs to 11 residues. The CDR3 loop reads CSVEYGVEAFF. Written as DNA, the CDR3 is TGCAGCGTTGAGTATGGTGTTGAAGCTTTCTTT.

This CDR3 reads CASSWDREGDTQYF. Here the CDR3 DNA reads TGTGCCAGTAGCTGGGACAGGGAGGGAGATACGCAGTATTTT. The V and J genes are TRBV2 and TRBJ2-3; TRBD1 matches at 9 bases. Losses at the gene ends were 9 bases for V and 5 bases for J; bases not matched to a gene: 9. This CDR3 comprises 14 residues. CDR1 is SNHLY and CDR2 is FYNNEI in the germline V gene.

The CDR3 bases are TGCAGCGCCCTTGGGCAGGGCGATGGGAGAGCTAGAGGAAACACCATATATTTT. It is translated as CSALGQGDGRARGNTIYF. The rearrangement links TRBV29-1 to TRBJ1-3; D possibly corresponds to TRBD1 (5 bases). CDR1 is SQVTM and CDR2 is ANQGSEA in the germline V gene. The length of the CDR3 is 18 residues. The V end lost 7 bases, the J end lost 4 bases, and 29 bases lay between the germline ends.

This chain joins TRBV27 and TRBJ1-1; D uncertain. The ends were cut back, 5 bases at V and 8 bases at J, with 15 bases in the middle. This CDR3 spans 13 amino acids. Germline V gene data show CDR1 as MNHEY and CDR2 as SMNVEV (reference sequence). Here the CDR3 reads CASSLPQATEAFF. CDR3 DNA: TGTGCCAGCAGTCTCCCCCAGGCTACGGAAGCTTTCTTT.

This clone was seen just once. The gene calls are TRBV2 and TRBJ1-6, with 9 bases identical to TRBD1. Losses at the gene ends were 9 bases for V and 10 bases for J; bases not matched to a gene: 7. This CDR3 has 13 amino acids. Germline V CDR1 and CDR2: SNHLY, FYNNEI. CDR3 nucleotide sequence: TGTGCCAGAAGGACAGGGGCTGCGTCACCCCTCCACTTT. As protein: CARRTGAASPLHF.

The chain uses TRBV6-6 and TRBJ2-3; D possibly uses TRBD1 or TRBD2 (5 bases each). V was clipped by 7 bases and J by 2 bases, with 13 bases between them. The CDR3 sequence is 14 residues long. Germline CDR1 and CDR2: MNHNY and SVGAGI (reference sequence). The CDR3 sequence is CASNRGTNTDTQYF. CDR3 bases: TGTGCCAGCAACCGGGGCACCAACACAGATACGCAGTATTTT.

CDR3 DNA: TGTGCCAGCAGCTCAACGACAGCCTATGGCTACACCTTC. Protein: CASSSTTAYGYTF. V is TRBV7-9 and J is TRBJ1-2, with a weak D call TRBD1 (5 bases). The germline gives CDR1 SEHNR, CDR2 FQNEAQ (reference sequence). This CDR3 region has 13 residues. Trimming took 4 bases from V and 4 from J, leaving 10 bases between them. Based on the CDR3 plus reference TRBV7-9 and TRBJ1-2, the full variable domain is DTGVSQNPRHKITKRGQNVTFRCDPISEHNRLYWYRQTLGQGPEFLTYFQNEAQLEKSRLLSDRFSAERPKGSFSTLEIQRTEQGDSAMYLCASSSTTAYGYTFGSGTRLTVV.

This chain links TRBV5-4 with TRBJ2-1; possible D gene TRBD2, 7 bases. Germline CDR1 and CDR2: SGHNT and YYREEE (reference sequence). CDR3 length: 15 amino acids. Trimming stripped 7 bases from V and 8 bases from J, with 22 bases between. The CDR3 bases are TGTGCCAGCTATTTTCGGGGGGCGCCCCGGGATGAGCAGTTCTTC. This translates into CASYFRGAPRDEQFF.

The chain recombines TRBV4-1 with TRBJ2-5; 10 positions agree with TRBD2. CDR1 is MGHRA and CDR2 is YSYEKL in the germline V gene. The V and J ends lost 3 bases and 5 bases, in that order; junction bases with no gene match: 9. The CDR3 loop spans 16 amino acids. DNA for the CDR3: TGCGCCAGCAGCCAGGGGCTAGCGGGGGAATTGGAGACCCAGTACTTC. It encodes CASSQGLAGELETQYF.

The rearrangement uses TRBV29-1 and TRBJ1-5; 8 nucleotides agree with TRBD1. The CDR3 covers 16 residues. Looked up from germline, CDR1 is SQVTM and CDR2 is ANQGSEA. J was trimmed by 0 bases and V by 6 bases; bases with no gene match: 10. The CDR3, as DNA: TGCAGCGTCGTGCTGACAGGGGCCGATAGCAATCAGCCCCAGCATTTT. Amino acids: CSVVLTGADSNQPQHF.

This chain joins TRBV6-1 and TRBJ2-6, with 7 bases matching TRBD1. The CDR3 contains 14 residues. The V gene's germline CDR1 is MNHNS and CDR2 SASEGT. V was clipped by 4 bases and J by 4 bases; unmatched bases: 1. CDR3 residues: CASSGGQGANVLTF. The CDR3 DNA follows: TGTGCCAGCAGTGGGGGACAGGGGGCCAACGTCCTGACTTTC.

The chain joins TRBV27 to TRBJ2-2; 7 bases agree with TRBD2. V gave up 7 bases and J gave up 6 bases; unmatched junction bases: 8. The CDR3 extends over 14 amino acids. The germline V gene has CDR1 MNHEY and CDR2 SMNVEV (reference sequence). CDR3 sequence (DNA): TGTGCCAGCACCTATTCTCGGGGGGCCGGGGAGCTGTTTTTT. It is translated as CASTYSRGAGELFF.

This chain links TRBV27 with TRBJ2-4; TRBD1 or TRBD2 may be the D gene (5 bases each). Germline V gene data show CDR1 as MNHEY and CDR2 as SMNVEV (reference sequence). This CDR3 has 14 residues. V lost 2 bases, J lost 2 bases, and 7 bases lay in between. The CDR3 DNA is TGTGCCAGCAGTTTAGGGGGAACCAAAAACATTCAGTACTTC. This sequence encodes CASSLGGTKNIQYF.

The chain employs TRBV29-1 and TRBJ2-2, with a possible D match to TRBD2 (5 bases). V was shortened by 5 bases and J by 3 bases, with 7 bases between the two germline ends. Germline V gene lookup returns CDR1 SQVTM and CDR2 ANQGSEA. The CDR3 spans 12 residues. Here the CDR3 reads CSVTRDTGELFF. The CDR3 DNA reads as TGCAGCGTTACTAGAGACACCGGGGAGCTGTTTTTT.

V usage is TRBV5-1 and J usage is TRBJ2-7; the D gene is possibly TRBD2 (5 bases). The CDR3 covers 16 residues. V shed 3 bases and J shed 4 bases, with 20 bases lying between them. From germline, CDR1 is SGHRS and CDR2 YFSETQ. The CDR3 sequence: CASSSSYEGLPYEQYF. The CDR3 bases are TGCGCCAGCAGCTCCTCCTACGAGGGTCTTCCTTACGAGCAGTACTTC.

The chain links TRBV10-1 to TRBJ2-5; 10 bases map to TRBD1. With V trimmed by 0 bases and J by 4 bases, 2 bases remained unmatched. Per germline, CDR1 WNHNN and CDR2 SYGVQD (reference sequence). The CDR3 sequence is 15 residues long. The CDR3 sequence: CASSESGTGVETQYF. In DNA form, the CDR3 reads TGCGCCAGCAGTGAGTCCGGGACAGGGGTAGAGACCCAGTACTTC.

This clone was detected a few times. This chain uses TRBV15 with TRBJ1-1; D unclear. Germline V lookup: CDR1 LNHNV, CDR2 YYDKDF (reference sequence). Between the trimmed V and J ends, which lost 8 bases and 3 bases, there was a span of 13 bases. This CDR3 spans 13 amino acids. The CDR3, as DNA: TGTGCCACCGCGCAGGAGGAGTACACTGAAGCTTTCTTT. It translates to CATAQEEYTEAFF.

This chain links TRBV2 with TRBJ2-1; the D is unclear. V lost 7 bases to trimming and J lost 0 bases, with 10 bases between them. Per germline, CDR1 SNHLY and CDR2 FYNNEI. This CDR3 spans 14 amino acids. In DNA, the CDR3 is TGTGCCAGCATAGGCAAAAGCTCCTACAATGAGCAGTTCTTC. Translated, it gives CASIGKSSYNEQFF.

The V and J genes are TRBV15 and TRBJ2-2; maybe TRBD2 (6 bases). Trimming removed 5 bases at V and 4 bases at J, with 8 bases between. The CDR3 totals 13 residues. The germline gives CDR1 LNHNV, CDR2 YYDKDF (reference sequence). CDR3 residues: CATSGGFTGELFF. The CDR3 coding sequence is TGTGCCACCAGCGGGGGGTTCACCGGGGAGCTGTTTTTT.

In its sample, this clone was seen a few times. V gene TRBV29-1 combines with J gene TRBJ2-6; tentative D call: TRBD1 (6 bases). The V end lost 3 bases, the J end lost 4 bases, and 13 bases lay between the germline ends. The CDR3 totals 15 residues. Germline V gene sequence: CDR1 SQVTM, CDR2 ANQGSEA. The CDR3 loop is CSVEEQGSGANVLTF. The CDR3 nucleotides read TGCAGCGTTGAGGAACAGGGCTCCGGGGCCAACGTCCTGACTTTC. The variable domain in full, completed from reference TRBV29-1 and TRBJ2-6, reads SAVISQKPSRDICQRGTSLTIQCQVDSQVTMMFWYRQQPGQSLTLIATANQGSEATYESGFVIDKFPISRPNLTFSTLTVSNMSPEDSSIYLCSVEEQGSGANVLTFGAGSRLTVL.

This sequence joins TRBV20-1 and TRBJ1-2; a possible D gene is TRBD1 (5 bases). With 0 bases removed from V and 8 bases from J, the gap between germline ends came to 7 bases. Germline assignment: CDR1 DFQATT and CDR2 SNEGSKA (reference sequence). The CDR3 has 11 amino acids. The CDR3 spells CSAREGGGYTF. CDR3 coding DNA: TGCAGTGCTAGAGAGGGGGGAGGCTACACCTTC.

This clone appeared many times. The V and J genes are TRBV2 and TRBJ2-4, with a possible D match to TRBD1 (6 bases). V lost 6 bases, J lost 16 bases, and 13 bases lay in between. The CDR3 is 10 amino acids. The germline V gene encodes CDR1 SNHLY and CDR2 FYNNEI. CDR3 loop: CASRTTGFYF. CDR3 coding DNA: TGTGCCAGCAGGACCACAGGGTTTTACTTC.

This chain joins TRBV4-1 and TRBJ2-7, with D uncertain. The CDR3 loop spans 13 amino acids. V lost 4 bases, J lost 1 base, and 8 bases lay in between. CDR1 and CDR2 (germline): MGHRA, YSYEKL. CDR3 sequence reads: CASSPERSYEQYF. The DNA of the CDR3 is TGCGCCAGCAGCCCCGAACGTTCCTACGAGCAGTACTTC.

This clone was seen a handful of times. V is TRBV19 and J is TRBJ1-2; maybe TRBD1 (6 bases). V shed 8 bases and J shed 7 bases, with 14 bases lying between them. The CDR3 runs to 12 residues. Germline CDR1 and CDR2: LNHDA and SQIVND (reference sequence). The CDR3 spells CASAQGRGGYTF. Written as DNA, the CDR3 is TGTGCCAGTGCCCAGGGGAGAGGTGGCTACACCTTC.

The chain links TRBV29-1 to TRBJ2-7; 10 bases align to TRBD1. Germline V gene lookup returns CDR1 SQVTM and CDR2 ANQGSEA. Trimming took 4 bases from V and 4 from J; bases not matched to a gene: 4. The CDR3 sequence is 13 residues long. In nucleotides, the CDR3 is TGCAGCGTTGGAGGGACAGGGGAGTACGAGCAGTACTTC. It specifies CSVGGTGEYEQYF.

The CDR3 DNA follows: TGTGCCAGCAGCTTAGGTTTGCTGGAGCCCTACGAGCAGTACTTC. It yields the protein CASSLGLLEPYEQYF. The V call is TRBV7-9, the J call TRBJ2-7; D is unclear. The CDR3 sequence is 15 residues long. Trimming took 1 base from V and 2 from J, leaving 12 bases between them. CDR1 SEHNR and CDR2 FQNEAQ come from the germline V gene (reference sequence).

The rearrangement links TRBV7-9 to TRBJ1-2; possibly TRBD1 for D (6 bases). CDR3 length equals 15 residues. Deletions cut 7 bases from V and 3 bases from J, with 18 bases between. Germline V gives CDR1 SEHNR, CDR2 FQNEAQ (reference sequence). This CDR3 is CASTHPIGQHYGYTF. In nucleotides, the CDR3 is TGTGCCAGCACCCACCCAATCGGACAGCACTATGGCTACACCTTC.